The rows below give T cell receptor beta chains drawn from one sample of a study of vaccination and CD4 T cells after COVID-19. MiXCR was run by TCRdb on the PCR reads, yielding one entry per CDR3 protein. The table has 8,000 to 9,500 distinct CDR3 sequences, roughly three fifths seen once. No antigen has been identified for these receptors. The specimen comprised cultured CD4+ T cells from blood, sampled after SARS-CoV-2 vaccination. Receptors were obtained from a human donor with COVID-19. Each CDR3 is given with its conserved first and last residue. Each record gives: V gene, clone size, D gene, J gene, CDR3 length, CDR3 protein, CDR3 DNA. The D gene is left open where the match is weak. Clone sizes are given selectively: once, few, many, or a class where the clone is expanded.

v_call: TRBV7-8; clone_size: .; d_call: .; j_call: TRBJ2-3; cdr3_length: 14; cdr3_aa: CASSDGDLTDTQYF; cdr3_nt: TGTGCCAGCAGCGACGGGGACCTCACAGATACGCAGTATTTT
v_call: TRBV6-2/TRBV6-3; clone_size: .; d_call: .; j_call: TRBJ1-1; cdr3_length: 15; cdr3_aa: CASSLSGIEITEAFF; cdr3_nt: TGTGCCAGCAGTCTGTCGGGGATCGAGATCACTGAAGCTTTCTTT
v_call: TRBV20-1; clone_size: few; d_call: .; j_call: TRBJ2-3; cdr3_length: 14; cdr3_aa: CSASLAGSTDTQYF; cdr3_nt: TGCAGTGCTAGCCTAGCAGGGAGCACAGATACGCAGTATTTT
v_call: TRBV28; clone_size: .; d_call: .; j_call: TRBJ1-5; cdr3_length: 13; cdr3_aa: CASSQRKTQPQHF; cdr3_nt: TGTGCCAGCAGTCAAAGAAAGACTCAGCCCCAGCATTTT
v_call: TRBV20-1; clone_size: few; d_call: TRBD1; j_call: TRBJ2-7; cdr3_length: 17; cdr3_aa: CSANRDSPGVFSYEQYF; cdr3_nt: TGCAGTGCTAACCGGGACAGCCCTGGAGTATTCTCCTACGAGCAGTACTTC
v_call: TRBV6-1; clone_size: .; d_call: TRBD1; j_call: TRBJ2-7; cdr3_length: 15; cdr3_aa: CASSHRDRMSYEQYF; cdr3_nt: TGTGCCAGCAGCCACCGGGACAGGATGTCCTACGAGCAGTACTTC
v_call: TRBV7-6; clone_size: .; d_call: TRBD1; j_call: TRBJ1-1; cdr3_length: 17; cdr3_aa: CASSFPDTGTGDTEAFF; cdr3_nt: TGTGCCAGCAGCTTCCCAGATACCGGGACAGGGGACACTGAAGCTTTCTTT
v_call: TRBV7-2; clone_size: .; d_call: .; j_call: TRBJ2-5; cdr3_length: 15; cdr3_aa: CASSLIMESRETQYF; cdr3_nt: TGTGCCAGCAGCTTAATCATGGAGTCCCGAGAGACCCAGTACTTC
v_call: TRBV7-2; clone_size: .; d_call: .; j_call: TRBJ1-2; cdr3_length: 14; cdr3_aa: CASSRDRGAMGYTF; cdr3_nt: TGTGCCAGCAGCCGGGACCGAGGGGCGATGGGCTACACCTTC
v_call: TRBV2; clone_size: .; d_call: .; j_call: TRBJ1-1; cdr3_length: 13; cdr3_aa: CASSEAPATEAFF; cdr3_nt: TGTGCCAGCAGTGAGGCCCCTGCCACTGAAGCTTTCTTT
v_call: TRBV6-2/TRBV6-3; clone_size: .; d_call: .; j_call: TRBJ1-1; cdr3_length: 14; cdr3_aa: CASSGWDGRTEAFF; cdr3_nt: TGTGCCAGCAGCGGTTGGGACGGGAGGACTGAAGCTTTCTTT
v_call: TRBV6-5; clone_size: .; d_call: TRBD1; j_call: TRBJ2-2; cdr3_length: 16; cdr3_aa: CASSYQVRGRPGELFF; cdr3_nt: TGTGCCAGCAGTTACCAGGTCAGGGGGCGGCCCGGGGAGCTGTTTTTT
v_call: TRBV20-1; clone_size: .; d_call: TRBD2; j_call: TRBJ2-5; cdr3_length: 15; cdr3_aa: CSASGSGGAGETQYF; cdr3_nt: TGCAGTGCTAGCGGCAGCGGGGGGGCCGGAGAGACCCAGTACTTC
v_call: TRBV7-8; clone_size: .; d_call: TRBD2; j_call: TRBJ2-7; cdr3_length: 17; cdr3_aa: CASSLALSSGAYYEQYF; cdr3_nt: TGTGCCAGCAGCTTAGCGCTTTCTAGCGGGGCCTACTACGAGCAGTACTTC